This T cell receptor (beta chain) derives from a study of blood T cell repertoires in COVID-19. The CDR3 sequence is 12 residues long. V was trimmed by 3 bases and J by 6 bases, leaving 11 bases between them. CDR1 GTSNPN and CDR2 SVGIG come from the germline V gene (reference sequence). Clones were sequenced by immunoSEQ multiplex PCR, and TCRdb holds only the in-frame ones, with some missing. The table has around 60,000 clones, 65% to 85% seen once. Specimen: peripheral blood. This TCR was recovered from a man in his sixties with acute or convalescent COVID-19. The genes are TRBV30 and TRBJ1-1; D is possibly TRBD1 (5 bases). The CDR3 coding sequence is TGTGCCTGGAGACAGGTAAACTCTGAAGCTTTCTTT. Translation gives CAWRQVNSEAFF.